This TCR beta chain was observed in a study of T cells after yellow fever vaccination. On the study more broadly: SMART-Seq v4 Ultra Low Input served to prepare low-cell-number fractions. The study, taken as a whole, reports: Post-booster repertoires contained most primary-vaccination clones again (around 97% CD4, 85% to 90% CD8). Clonotypes appearing in both CD4 and CD8 compartments existed, and their share was small.

They built TCR cDNA with 5'RACE template switching, a step that put in a universal primer site and UMIs. TCRdb re-derived calls from the 5' RACE reads in MiXCR, one entry per CDR3 protein. This table has 150,000 to 200,000 distinct CDR3 sequences, 5.5% to 7.5% appearing once. There are many counts of this clonotype. Its antigen is unknown. CDR3 length: 15 amino acids. Looked up from germline, CDR1 is DFQATT and CDR2 is SNEGSKA (reference sequence). Trimming took off 1 base at V and 3 bases at J, with 16 bases between the two ends. The clonotype was recovered from a man younger than 30 who received the YFV17D yellow fever vaccine. Sequencing was performed on CD4+ T cells sorted from PBMCs, taken on the day of the first yellow fever vaccination. This sequence joins TRBV20-1 and TRBJ2-7; tentative D call: TRBD1 (5 bases). CDR3 nucleotide sequence: TGCAGTGCTAGAGGCCAGGGCGGCTCGGACTACGAGCAGTACTTC. Translation gives CSARGQGGSDYEQYF.